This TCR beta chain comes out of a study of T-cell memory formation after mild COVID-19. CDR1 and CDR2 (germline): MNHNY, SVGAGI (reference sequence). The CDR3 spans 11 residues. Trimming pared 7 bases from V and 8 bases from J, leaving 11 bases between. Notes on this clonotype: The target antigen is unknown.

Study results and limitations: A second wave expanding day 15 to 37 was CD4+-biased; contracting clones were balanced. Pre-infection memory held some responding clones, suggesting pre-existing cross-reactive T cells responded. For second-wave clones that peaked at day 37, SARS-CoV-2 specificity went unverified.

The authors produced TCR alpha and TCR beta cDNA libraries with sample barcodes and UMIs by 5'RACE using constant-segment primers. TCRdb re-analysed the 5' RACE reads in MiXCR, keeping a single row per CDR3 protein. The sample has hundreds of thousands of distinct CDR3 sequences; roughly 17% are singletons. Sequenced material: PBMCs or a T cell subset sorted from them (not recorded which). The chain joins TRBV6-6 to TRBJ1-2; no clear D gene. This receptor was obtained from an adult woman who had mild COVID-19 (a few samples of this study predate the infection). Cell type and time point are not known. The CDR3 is CASTMGSGYTF. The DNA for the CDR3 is TGTGCCAGCACCATGGGAAGCGGCTACACCTTC.